The 19 T cell receptor beta chains given below trace back to one sample, sequenced in a study of shared clonotypes between healthy human individuals. Assay: immunoSEQ multiplex PCR; the TCRdb copy retains only in-frame clones and omits some. This sample has about 2.2 million clones; around 93% occur once, and the top ten carry approximately 1.7%. Only CD45RO-negative cells positively selected for CCR7 counted as naive CD8 cells, so terminally differentiated effector memory CD45RA+ cells were excluded. Sample: naive CD8+ T cells from PBMCs. Every receptor here comes from a man aged 18-30 years in good health. Some clones in this sample may be carry-over from other donors' samples.

This chain joins TRBV18 and TRBJ2-5; a weak D match, TRBD2 (5 bases). CDR1 is KGHSH, CDR2 LQKENI, per germline. The V end lost 5 bases, the J end lost 4 bases, and 20 bases lay between the germline ends. The CDR3 sequence is 16 residues long. CDR3 sequence (DNA): TGTGCCAGCTCATCAAGACTCCGGGGTTTAGTAGAGACCCAGTACTTC. Its translation is CASSSRLRGLVETQYF.

This sequence joins TRBV5-1 and TRBJ2-6; unclear D gene. The V end lost 3 bases, the J end lost 3 bases, and 10 bases lay between the germline ends. The CDR3 runs 15 residues. In germline, CDR1 is SGHRS, CDR2 YFSETQ. The CDR3: CASSWNLGGANVLTF. Written as DNA, the CDR3 is TGCGCCAGCAGCTGGAACTTGGGTGGGGCCAACGTCCTGACTTTC.

The genes are TRBV9 and TRBJ2-7; 11 nucleotides align to TRBD2. Trimming took 3 bases from V and 3 from J; bases not matched to a gene: 2. Germline CDR1 reads SGDLS; CDR2 reads YYNGEE. This CDR3 comprises 14 residues. The CDR3 DNA follows: TGTGCCAGCAGCGGCGGGACTAGCGGCTACGAGCAGTACTTC. It specifies CASSGGTSGYEQYF. The full variable domain, with the rest looked up from reference TRBV9 and TRBJ2-7, is DSGVTQTPKHLITATGQRVTLRCSPRSGDLSVYWYQQSLDQGLQFLIQYYNGEERAKGNILERFSAQQFPDLHSELNLSSLELGDSALYFCASSGGTSGYEQYFGPGTRLTVT.

Only one count was recorded for this clone. Other DNA sequences from this sample encode an identical CDR3 as well. The chain is built from TRBV4-1 and TRBJ2-2; the D is unclear. The germline gives CDR1 MGHRA, CDR2 YSYEKL. V was clipped by 1 base and J by 5 bases, with 8 bases between them. The CDR3 length is 14 residues. The CDR3 sequence is CASSQVEGTGELFF. CDR3 bases: TGCGCCAGCAGCCAAGTCGAAGGAACCGGGGAGCTGTTTTTT.

This clone was picked up one time. Other DNA sequences in the sample encode the same CDR3. CDR3 DNA sequence: TGCAGCGTTGGCGGGGGAGCTAACTATGGCTACACCTTC. Translating gives CSVGGGANYGYTF. The chain combines TRBV29-1 with TRBJ1-2; the D gene is possibly TRBD1 (5 bases). V was clipped by 4 bases and J by 0 bases, with 9 bases between them. This CDR3 comprises 13 residues. From germline, CDR1 is SQVTM and CDR2 ANQGSEA.

This clone was counted once. The chain is built from TRBV15 and TRBJ2-1; D possibly corresponds to TRBD2 (5 bases). Trimming took off 5 bases at V and 3 bases at J, with 20 bases between the two ends. The V gene's germline CDR1 is LNHNV and CDR2 YYDKDF (reference sequence). The CDR3 contains 17 residues. The CDR3 region is CATSGAPGEIHYNEQFF. The CDR3 nucleotides are TGTGCCACCAGCGGCGCACCCGGGGAAATACACTACAATGAGCAGTTCTTC.

The V gene is TRBV7-6, the J gene TRBJ2-2, with 7 bases identical to TRBD1. This CDR3 comprises 13 residues. Germline V gene lookup returns CDR1 SGHVS and CDR2 FNYEAQ. V dropped 10 bases and J dropped 4; count of bases not matched to a gene: 6. DNA for the CDR3: TGTGCCACCAGGGGGTATTCCACCGGGGAGCTGTTTTTT. The encoded protein is CATRGYSTGELFF.

This clone was detected once. The V and J genes are TRBV7-9 and TRBJ2-5; 8 positions agree with TRBD1. V gave up 5 bases and J gave up 5 bases; unmatched junction bases: 10. Germline lookup yields CDR1 SEHNR and CDR2 FQNEAQ (reference sequence). The CDR3 runs 15 residues. This CDR3 reads CASSRPGGGLETQYF. The CDR3 nucleotides read TGTGCCAGCAGCCGACCAGGGGGCGGTTTGGAGACCCAGTACTTC.

This chain links TRBV7-2 with TRBJ2-7; D is uncertain. CDR3 length equals 14 residues. Trimming took 0 bases from V and 2 from J, leaving 8 bases between them. Per the germline V gene, CDR1 is SGHTA and CDR2 is FQGNSA. The CDR3 region has the DNA TGTGCCAGCAGCTTAGCTGGCTTGGCCTACGAGCAGTACTTC. This codes for CASSLAGLAYEQYF.

This chain's CDR3 is CSAPSLEGFF. DNA of the CDR3: TGCAGTGCTCCGTCCCTCGAGGGTTTCTTT. This chain connects TRBV20-1 to TRBJ1-1; D remains ambiguous. With 5 bases removed from V and 13 bases from J, the gap between germline ends came to 14 bases. Germline V gives CDR1 DFQATT, CDR2 SNEGSKA (reference sequence). The CDR3 extends over 10 amino acids.

As regards this clone: This CDR3 is also generated by other DNA sequences in the sample. The V call is TRBV5-8, the J call TRBJ2-7; D remains ambiguous. Germline values: CDR1 SGHTS, CDR2 YDEGEE. The V gene lost 3 bases and the J gene lost 2 bases, with 12 bases spanning the gap. The CDR3 spans 14 residues. The CDR3 loop reads CASSSTGGAYEQYF. CDR3 coding DNA: TGTGCCAGCAGCTCTACGGGCGGAGCCTACGAGCAGTACTTC.

Only one count was recorded for this clone. The rearrangement uses TRBV23-1 and TRBJ2-6, with D possibly matching TRBD1 (5 bases). TRBV23-1 is an open reading frame whose function is uncertain. Trimming left V 6 bases short and J 0 bases short, with 18 bases between. This CDR3 has 18 residues. The CDR3 DNA follows: TGCGCCAGCAGGACTCCCCCTGCAGACAGCTCTGGGGCCAACGTCCTGACTTTC. This translates into CASRTPPADSSGANVLTF.

The CDR3 loop reads CASSTHLYGGNEQFF. In nucleotides, the CDR3 is TGTGCCAGCAGTACGCACCTCTATGGAGGCAATGAGCAGTTCTTC. This chain joins TRBV28 and TRBJ2-1, with D perhaps TRBD2 (5 bases). The V gene's germline CDR1 is MDHEN and CDR2 SYDVKM. The CDR3 is made up of 15 amino acids. The V end was cut by 5 bases, the J end by 6 bases, with 17 bases between.

The genes are TRBV7-2 and TRBJ2-7; 7 nucleotides agree with TRBD2. With 5 bases clipped from V and 0 bases from J, the junction kept 7 bases outside the gene matches. Germline CDR1 and CDR2: SGHTA and FQGNSA. The CDR3 sequence is 15 residues long. CDR3 DNA sequence: TGTGCCAGCAGCCGTTTCGGGGGGAGCTCCTACGAGCAGTACTTC. It is translated as CASSRFGGSSYEQYF.

This clone was observed once. The chain recombines TRBV11-3 with TRBJ2-7; weak D call: TRBD2 (6 bases). CDR1 and CDR2 from the germline V gene are SGHNT and YENEEA. CDR3 length: 12 residues. The V end was cut by 6 bases, the J end by 4 bases, with 10 bases between. The DNA of the CDR3 is TGTGCCAGCAGGTCCGGGAGATACGAGCAGTACTTC. Protein: CASRSGRYEQYF.

V gene TRBV9 combines with J gene TRBJ2-6; no reliable D call. Germline V gives CDR1 SGDLS, CDR2 YYNGEE. V was clipped by 3 bases and J by 5 bases, with 9 bases between them. The CDR3 is 14 residues long. CDR3 loop: CASSDPSWANVLTF. DNA for the CDR3: TGTGCCAGCAGCGACCCATCCTGGGCCAACGTCCTGACTTTC.

J is TRBJ2-7 and V is TRBV5-1; weak D call: TRBD2 (6 bases). V was shortened by 6 bases and J by 0 bases, with 10 bases between the two germline ends. The CDR3 covers 13 residues. Germline assignment: CDR1 SGHRS and CDR2 YFSETQ. CDR3 sequence (DNA): TGCGCCAGCAAACCCGGGGGCTCCTACGAGCAGTACTTC. Its translation: CASKPGGSYEQYF. The variable domain in full, completed from reference TRBV5-1 and TRBJ2-7, reads KAGVTQTPRYLIKTRGQQVTLSCSPISGHRSVSWYQQTPGQGLQFLFEYFSETQRNKGNFPGRFSGRQFSNSRSEMNVSTLELGDSALYLCASKPGGSYEQYFGPGTRLTVT.

This clone was counted a single time. The CDR3, as DNA: TGTGCCAGCAGCCCCCGGCTAGCCGTGAACACCGGGGAGCTGTTTTTT. Encoded protein: CASSPRLAVNTGELFF. V gene TRBV9 combines with J gene TRBJ2-2; D is possibly TRBD2 (5 bases). The CDR3 extends over 16 amino acids. CDR1 is SGDLS, CDR2 YYNGEE, per germline. The germline V and J ends were trimmed by 4 bases and 1 base, with 14 bases remaining between them.

The rearrangement links TRBV7-9 to TRBJ1-2; weak D call: TRBD1 (6 bases). The germline V gene encodes CDR1 SEHNR and CDR2 FQNEAQ (reference sequence). The V end lost 5 bases, the J end lost 5 bases, and 24 bases lay between the germline ends. This CDR3 comprises 17 residues. The CDR3, as DNA: TGTGCCAGCAGCCCAGTGGGGGGCGGGAGAGTAAGATATGGCTACACCTTC. This encodes CASSPVGGGRVRYGYTF.